These 4 T cell receptor beta chains came from one sample sequenced in a study of cytomegalovirus exposure and HLA in healthy donors (dated by TCRdb to the late 2010s). Libraries were prepared through the immunoSEQ multiplex PCR assay. The multiplex PCR relied on a mix of 60 forward primers for TCR Vbeta segments and 13 reverse primers for TCR Jbeta segments. What TCRdb holds here is the immuneACCESS table cut down to in-frame rearrangements. Part of the clones is not present; checked against another copy, under half of the missing clones reflect an unresolved V gene, and the others are unexplained. The sample includes some 130,000 clones, with roughly 80% observed a single time. In total, the top ten clones hold about 1.2% of the sample. Source material: PBMCs. The receptors stem from a girl aged 2-9 years in good health and CMV-seronegative.

This rearrangement joins TRBV19 to TRBJ2-3; 14 bases agree with TRBD2. Unmatched junction bases numbered 5, after V lost 5 bases and J lost 4 bases. This CDR3 is built from 16 residues. From germline, CDR1 is LNHDA and CDR2 SQIVND (reference sequence). CDR3 bases: TGTGCCAGTAGTGCGCGACTAGCGGGAGGGCCAGATACGCAGTATTTT. Its protein product is CASSARLAGGPDTQYF. The variable domain in full, completed from reference TRBV19 and TRBJ2-3, reads DGGITQSPKYLFRKEGQNVTLSCEQNLNHDAMYWYRQDPGQGLRLIYYSQIVNDFQKGDIAEGYSVSREKKESFPLTVTSAQKNPTAFYLCASSARLAGGPDTQYFGPGTRLTVL.

The rearrangement links TRBV15 to TRBJ2-5; D ambiguous. V gave up 1 base and J gave up 4 bases, with 4 bases separating them. Germline CDR1 LNHNV, CDR2 YYDKDF (reference sequence). The CDR3 has 12 amino acids. Here the CDR3 DNA reads TGTGCCACCAGCAGAGGAGCAGAGACCCAGTACTTC. Amino acids: CATSRGAETQYF. Filled out from reference TRBV15 and TRBJ2-5, the complete variable domain reads DAMVIQNPRYQVTQFGKPVTLSCSQTLNHNVMYWYQQKSSQAPKLLFHYYDKDFNNEADTPDNFQSRRPNTSFCFLDIRSPGLGDTAMYLCATSRGAETQYFGPGTRLLVL.

V usage is TRBV2 and J usage is TRBJ2-5; D ambiguous. The end of the DNA is better explained by TRBJ2-7, so the J call may be wrong. The CDR3 is made up of 12 amino acids. The germline V gene has CDR1 SNHLY and CDR2 FYNNEI. CDR3 DNA sequence: TGTGCCAGCGGAGTGTTAGGCTACGAGCAGTACTTC. Its translation is CASGVLGYEQYF.

The V and J genes are TRBV11-2 and TRBJ2-7; unclear D gene. Between the trimmed V and J ends, which lost 2 bases and 2 bases, there was a span of 16 bases. Germline CDR1 and CDR2: SGHAT and FQNNGV. The CDR3 is 16 amino acids. For the CDR3, the DNA is TGTGCCAGCAGCTTATCCCCCAGAAGTGGCCCCTACGAGCAGTACTTC. Its protein product is CASSLSPRSGPYEQYF.